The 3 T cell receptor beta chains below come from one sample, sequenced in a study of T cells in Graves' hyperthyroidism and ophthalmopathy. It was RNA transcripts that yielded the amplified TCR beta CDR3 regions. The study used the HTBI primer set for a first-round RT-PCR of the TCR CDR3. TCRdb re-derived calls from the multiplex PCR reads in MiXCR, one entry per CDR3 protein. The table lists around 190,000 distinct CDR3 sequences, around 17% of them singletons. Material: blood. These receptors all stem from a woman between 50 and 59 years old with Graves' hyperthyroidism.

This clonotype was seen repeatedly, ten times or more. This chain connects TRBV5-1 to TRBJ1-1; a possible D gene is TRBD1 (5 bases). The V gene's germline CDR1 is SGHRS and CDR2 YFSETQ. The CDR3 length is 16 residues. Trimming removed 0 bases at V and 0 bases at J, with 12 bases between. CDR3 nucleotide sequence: TGCGCCAGCAGCTTGGACGGCAGGGCTATGAACACTGAAGCTTTCTTT. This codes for CASSLDGRAMNTEAFF.

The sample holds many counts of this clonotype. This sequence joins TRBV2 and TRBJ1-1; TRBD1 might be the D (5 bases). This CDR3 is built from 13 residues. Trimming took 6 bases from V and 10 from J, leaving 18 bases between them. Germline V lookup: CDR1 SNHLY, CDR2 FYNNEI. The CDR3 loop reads CASRTTAQGTAFF. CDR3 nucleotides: TGTGCCAGCAGAACCACGGCCCAGGGAACAGCTTTCTTT.

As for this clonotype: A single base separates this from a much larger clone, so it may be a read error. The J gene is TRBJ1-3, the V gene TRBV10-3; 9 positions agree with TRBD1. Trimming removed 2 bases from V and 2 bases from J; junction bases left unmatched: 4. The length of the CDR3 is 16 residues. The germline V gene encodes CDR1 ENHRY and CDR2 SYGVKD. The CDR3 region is CAISEGQGTTGNTIYF. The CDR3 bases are TGTGCCATCAGTGAGGGACAGGGGACGACTGGAAACACCATATATTTT.